The 14 T cell receptor beta chains reported below all come from one sample, sequenced in a study of control samples from healthy donors and cancer patients. TCRdb keeps only in-frame clones here, not all; method: immunoSEQ multiplex PCR. In the table there are fewer than 30,000 clones, around 87% of which are singletons. The sample comprised PBMCs. The source is a woman between 35 and 50 years old with lung cancer.

The J gene is TRBJ2-5, the V gene TRBV5-1; 7 nucleotides agree with TRBD2. The CDR3 has 14 residues. Germline V gives CDR1 SGHRS, CDR2 YFSETQ. The V segment lost 1 base and the J segment 2 bases; nucleotides outside the gene matches: 2. The chain's CDR3 is CASSLLSGQETQYF. CDR3 DNA: TGCGCCAGCAGCTTGCTTAGCGGGCAAGAGACCCAGTACTTC.

In this sample, this clone is medium-sized. CDR3 in amino acids: CASSEEAGGPGEQYF. In DNA form, the CDR3 reads TGTGCCAGCAGTGAAGAGGCGGGGGGGCCAGGAGAGCAGTACTTC. The rearrangement links TRBV6-1 to TRBJ2-7, with TRBD2 matching over 9 bases. CDR3 size: 15 residues. Germline trimming cut 1 base from V and 7 bases from J; bases unmatched to any gene: 8. Germline assignment: CDR1 MNHNS and CDR2 SASEGT.

The chain uses TRBV7-9 and TRBJ1-2; TRBD1 matches at 8 bases. Unmatched junction bases numbered 3, after V lost 5 bases and J lost 4 bases. CDR1 is SEHNR and CDR2 is FQNEAQ in the germline V gene (reference sequence). The CDR3 is 13 amino acids. CDR3 nucleotide sequence: TGTGCCAGCAGCCCGGACAGGGTCTATGGCTACACCTTC. Protein sequence: CASSPDRVYGYTF.

The V and J genes are TRBV2 and TRBJ2-2; D is unclear. There are 13 residues in the CDR3. Germline loops: CDR1 SNHLY, CDR2 FYNNEI. Trimming shortened V by 8 bases and J by 3 bases, and 10 bases separated the two germline ends. CDR3 DNA sequence: TGTGCCAGCCGGTCCCATTACACCGGGGAGCTGTTTTTT. Residues: CASRSHYTGELFF.

The chain combines TRBV2 with TRBJ1-2; tentatively, D is TRBD1 (5 bases). The CDR3 runs to 16 residues. CDR1 and CDR2 (germline): SNHLY, FYNNEI. Trimming took off 7 bases at V and 1 base at J, with 19 bases between the two ends. CDR3 amino acids: CASNHGAGRRNYGYTF. CDR3 DNA: TGTGCCAGCAATCATGGGGCGGGCCGCCGTAACTATGGCTACACCTTC.

The chain has TRBV29-1 and TRBJ1-1; TRBD1 might be the D (5 bases). In germline, CDR1 is SQVTM, CDR2 ANQGSEA. V was clipped by 4 bases and J by 1 base, with 13 bases between them. This CDR3 contains 14 residues. The chain's CDR3 is CSVVRTTGNTEAFF. The CDR3 DNA follows: TGCAGCGTTGTTAGGACAACCGGGAACACTGAAGCTTTCTTT.

The table lists this clone with a count of one. The chain combines TRBV19 with TRBJ1-1; D gene uncertain. Trimming stripped 3 bases from V and 4 bases from J, with 12 bases between. This CDR3 region has 14 residues. Germline CDR1 and CDR2: LNHDA and SQIVND (reference sequence). The CDR3 loop reads CASSISGGFTEAFF. CDR3 DNA: TGTGCCAGTAGTATTAGTGGAGGGTTCACTGAAGCTTTCTTT. The full variable domain, with the rest looked up from reference TRBV19 and TRBJ1-1, is DGGITQSPKYLFRKEGQNVTLSCEQNLNHDAMYWYRQDPGQGLRLIYYSQIVNDFQKGDIAEGYSVSREKKESFPLTVTSAQKNPTAFYLCASSISGGFTEAFFGQGTRLTVV.

The chain is built from TRBV14 and TRBJ2-5; 7 bases agree with TRBD1. J was trimmed by 1 base and V by 4 bases; bases with no gene match: 6. There are 15 residues in the CDR3. Germline V gene sequence: CDR1 SGHDN, CDR2 FVKESK. This chain's CDR3 is CASSPSRQGQETQYF. In nucleotides, the CDR3 is TGTGCCAGCAGCCCTTCCCGACAGGGCCAAGAGACCCAGTACTTC.

This clone was counted once. The CDR3 here is CASRAAANEKLFF. The CDR3 nucleotides are TGTGCCAGCAGAGCAGCGGCTAATGAAAAACTGTTTTTT. The rearrangement uses TRBV12-3 or TRBV12-4 and TRBJ1-4; no clear D gene. This CDR3 is 13 amino acids long. Trimming cost V 6 bases and J 3 bases, with 8 bases left between them.

This clone was observed once. This chain links TRBV7-2 with TRBJ1-3; no clear D gene. The germline V gene encodes CDR1 SGHTA and CDR2 FQGNSA. The V gene lost 2 bases and the J gene lost 3 bases, with 5 bases spanning the gap. CDR3 length: 13 amino acids. For the CDR3, the DNA is TGTGCCAGCAGCTTACGGAATGGAAACACCATATATTTT. Translating it yields CASSLRNGNTIYF.

The chain uses TRBV19 and TRBJ1-1, with D unresolved. The CDR3 totals 13 residues. V lost 5 bases and J 4 bases, leaving 11 bases between the germline ends. Germline V CDR1 and CDR2: LNHDA, SQIVND (reference sequence). CDR3 protein: CASSVRLITEAFF. CDR3 nucleotide sequence: TGTGCCAGTAGTGTAAGACTGATCACTGAAGCTTTCTTT. The whole variable domain, filled in from reference TRBV19 and TRBJ1-1, reads DGGITQSPKYLFRKEGQNVTLSCEQNLNHDAMYWYRQDPGQGLRLIYYSQIVNDFQKGDIAEGYSVSREKKESFPLTVTSAQKNPTAFYLCASSVRLITEAFFGQGTRLTVV.

The gene calls are TRBV5-1 and TRBJ1-1, with 7 positions matching TRBD1. Germline V lookup: CDR1 SGHRS, CDR2 YFSETQ. This CDR3 comprises 15 residues. The J segment lost 2 bases and the V segment lost 2 bases, leaving 6 bases of the junction unmatched. The CDR3 DNA follows: TGCGCCAGCAGCTTCTCCGGGACAGCAAACACTGAAGCTTTCTTT. Translated: CASSFSGTANTEAFF.

V gene TRBV11-2 combines with J gene TRBJ2-5; 10 bases match TRBD1. Germline CDR1 and CDR2: SGHAT and FQNNGV. The trim removed 4 bases at V and 7 bases at J, leaving 12 bases unmatched. The CDR3 is 16 residues long. The CDR3 sequence: CASSSMGQGTYGTQYF. In DNA form, the CDR3 reads TGTGCCAGCAGCTCCATGGGACAGGGGACGTATGGGACCCAGTACTTC.

The chain combines TRBV20-1 with TRBJ2-7, with a possible D match to TRBD2 (6 bases). The CDR3 has 14 amino acids. Trimming cost V 3 bases and J 3 bases, with 15 bases left between them. The germline CDR1 and CDR2 sequences are DFQATT and SNEGSKA (reference sequence). The CDR3 region is CSASPIAEDYEQYF. The CDR3, as DNA: TGCAGTGCTAGTCCGATAGCGGAAGACTACGAGCAGTACTTC.